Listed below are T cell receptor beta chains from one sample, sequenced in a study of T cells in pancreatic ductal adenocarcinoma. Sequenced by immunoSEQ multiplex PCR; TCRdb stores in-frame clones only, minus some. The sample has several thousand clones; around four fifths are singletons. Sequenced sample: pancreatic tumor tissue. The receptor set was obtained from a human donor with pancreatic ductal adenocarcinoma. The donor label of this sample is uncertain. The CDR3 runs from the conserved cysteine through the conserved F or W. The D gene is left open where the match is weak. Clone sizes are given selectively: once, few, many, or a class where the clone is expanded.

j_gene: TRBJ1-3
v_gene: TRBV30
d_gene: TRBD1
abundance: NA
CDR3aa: CASEGPGQGAHGPGNTIYF
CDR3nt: TGTGCCTCGGAAGGACCGGGACAGGGGGCGCATGGGCCTGGAAACACCATATATTTT

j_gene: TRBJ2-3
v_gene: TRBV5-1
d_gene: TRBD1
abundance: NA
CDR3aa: CASSLVQGARSSTDTQYF
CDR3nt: TGCGCCAGCAGCTTGGTACAGGGGGCGCGGTCCAGCACAGATACGCAGTATTTT

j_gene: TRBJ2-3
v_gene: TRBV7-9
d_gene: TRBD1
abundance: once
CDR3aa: CASSKYSGTGKGGTDTQYF
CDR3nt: TGTGCCAGCAGTAAATATTCCGGGACAGGGAAAGGAGGCACAGATACGCAGTATTTT

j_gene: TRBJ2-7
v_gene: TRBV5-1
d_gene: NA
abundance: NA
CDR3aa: CASSLEGYEQYF
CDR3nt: TGCGCCAGCAGCTTGGAGGGTTACGAGCAGTACTTC

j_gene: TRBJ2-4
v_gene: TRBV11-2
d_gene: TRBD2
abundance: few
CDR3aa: CASSAIAGGPTKNIQYF
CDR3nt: TGTGCCAGCAGCGCAATAGCGGGAGGGCCGACCAAAAACATTCAGTACTTC

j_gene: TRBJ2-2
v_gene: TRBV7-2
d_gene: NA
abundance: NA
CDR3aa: CASKRGGHVATGELFF
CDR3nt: TGTGCCAGCAAAAGGGGGGGACATGTGGCGACCGGGGAGCTGTTTTTT

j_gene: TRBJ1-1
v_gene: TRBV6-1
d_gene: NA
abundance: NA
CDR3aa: CASSELKNTEAFF
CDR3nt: TGTGCCAGCAGTGAACTAAAGAACACTGAAGCTTTCTTT

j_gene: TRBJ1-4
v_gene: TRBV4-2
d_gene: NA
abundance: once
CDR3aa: CASSQGLFDRFLFF
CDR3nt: TGTGCCAGCAGCCAGGGCCTATTTGACAGATTCCTGTTTTTT

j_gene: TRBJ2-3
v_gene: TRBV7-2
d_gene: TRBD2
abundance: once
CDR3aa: CASRLTSGGAYTDTQYF
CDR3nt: TGTGCCAGCAGGCTGACTAGCGGGGGGGCATACACAGATACGCAGTATTTT

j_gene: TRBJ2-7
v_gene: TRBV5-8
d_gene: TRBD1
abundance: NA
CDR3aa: CASSLGFLGQGAQQYF
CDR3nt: TGTGCCAGCAGCTTGGGATTTCTAGGACAGGGGGCGCAGCAGTACTTC

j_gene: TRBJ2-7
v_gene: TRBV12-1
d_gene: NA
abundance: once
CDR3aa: CASSSRTGPHSSYEQYF
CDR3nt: TGTGCCAGCAGCTCTCGGACAGGCCCCCACTCCTCCTACGAGCAGTACTTC

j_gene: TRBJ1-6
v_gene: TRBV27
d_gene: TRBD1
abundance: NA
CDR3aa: CASSFSFMRGQVHSPLHF
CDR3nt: TGTGCCAGCAGTTTTTCTTTTATGAGGGGACAGGTCCATTCACCCCTCCACTTT

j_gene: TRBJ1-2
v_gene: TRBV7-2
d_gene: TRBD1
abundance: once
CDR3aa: CASSLYLLPGQGAHYGYTF
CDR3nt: TGTGCCAGCAGCCTATACCTCCTTCCGGGACAGGGGGCGCACTATGGCTACACCTTC

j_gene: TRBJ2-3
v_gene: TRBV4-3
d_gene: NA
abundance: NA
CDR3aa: CASSQEDTSSTDTQYF
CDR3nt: TGCGCCAGCAGCCAAGAGGACACTTCTAGCACAGATACGCAGTATTTT

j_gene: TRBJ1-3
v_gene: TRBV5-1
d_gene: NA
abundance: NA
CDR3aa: CASSSGLGNTIYF
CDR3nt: TGCGCCAGCAGCTCGGGTCTCGGAAACACCATATATTTT

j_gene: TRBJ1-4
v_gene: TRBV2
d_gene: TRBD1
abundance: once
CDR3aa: CASSEGTGAVATNEKLFF
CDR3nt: TGTGCCAGCAGTGAAGGGACAGGGGCCGTAGCAACTAATGAAAAACTGTTTTTT

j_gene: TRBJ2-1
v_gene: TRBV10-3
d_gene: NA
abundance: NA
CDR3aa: CAISDPGHYYNEQFF
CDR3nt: TGTGCCATCAGTGACCCGGGACACTACTACAATGAGCAGTTCTTC

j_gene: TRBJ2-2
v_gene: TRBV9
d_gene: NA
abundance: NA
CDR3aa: CASSVRTAPFTGELFF
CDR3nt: TGTGCCAGCAGCGTAAGAACGGCGCCGTTCACCGGGGAGCTGTTTTTT

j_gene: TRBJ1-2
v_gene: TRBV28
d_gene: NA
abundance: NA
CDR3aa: CASSFYRPGPRYSGYTF
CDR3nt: TGTGCCAGCAGTTTCTACCGCCCAGGCCCCCGCTATTCTGGCTACACCTTC

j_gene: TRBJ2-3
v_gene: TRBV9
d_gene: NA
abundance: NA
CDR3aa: CASSVSDLGPEGTQYF
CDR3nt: TGTGCCAGCAGCGTAAGCGATTTAGGCCCAGAGGGTACGCAGTATTTT

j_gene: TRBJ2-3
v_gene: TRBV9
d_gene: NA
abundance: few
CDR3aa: CASSGEEGYTDTQYF
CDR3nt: TGTGCCAGCAGCGGAGAGGAGGGGTACACAGATACGCAGTATTTT

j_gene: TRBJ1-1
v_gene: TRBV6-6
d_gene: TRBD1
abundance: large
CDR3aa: CASSVGTGYDTEAFF
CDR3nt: TGTGCCAGCAGCGTCGGGACAGGGTACGACACTGAAGCTTTCTTT

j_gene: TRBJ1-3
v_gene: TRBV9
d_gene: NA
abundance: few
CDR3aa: CASSPQPWARPSRDYGGNTIYF
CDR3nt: TGTGCCAGCAGCCCTCAACCTTGGGCGCGTCCGAGCCGGGATTATGGAGGAAACACCATATATTTT

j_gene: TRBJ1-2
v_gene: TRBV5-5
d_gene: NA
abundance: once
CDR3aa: CASSLVSKGDKGYTF
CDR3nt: TGTGCCAGCAGCTTGGTATCTAAGGGGGACAAGGGCTACACCTTC

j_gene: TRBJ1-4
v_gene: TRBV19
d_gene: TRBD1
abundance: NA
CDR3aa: CASSKLRGPTNEKLFF
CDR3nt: TGTGCCAGTAGTAAGCTGAGGGGGCCTACTAATGAAAAACTGTTTTTT

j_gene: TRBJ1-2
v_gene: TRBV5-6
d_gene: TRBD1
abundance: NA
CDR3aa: CASSTADRGSGLDFYGYTF
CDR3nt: TGTGCCAGCAGCACTGCGGACAGGGGGTCAGGATTGGACTTCTATGGCTACACCTTC

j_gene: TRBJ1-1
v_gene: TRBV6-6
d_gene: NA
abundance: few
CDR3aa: CASSRWEGLMNTEAFF
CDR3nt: TGTGCCAGCAGCCGTTGGGAAGGGTTGATGAACACTGAAGCTTTCTTT

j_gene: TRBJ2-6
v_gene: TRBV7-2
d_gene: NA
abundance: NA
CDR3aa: CASSLAGVSGANVLTF
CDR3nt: TGTGCCAGCAGCTTAGCGGGGGTCTCTGGGGCCAACGTCCTGACTTTC

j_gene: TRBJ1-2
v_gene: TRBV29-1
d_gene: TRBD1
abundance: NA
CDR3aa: CSVDADRGQGYTF
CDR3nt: TGCAGCGTTGACGCCGACAGGGGGCAGGGCTACACCTTC

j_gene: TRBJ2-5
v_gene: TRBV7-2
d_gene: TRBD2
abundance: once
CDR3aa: CASSLGGTGGQETQYF
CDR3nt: TGTGCCAGCAGCTTAGGGGGGACGGGGGGCCAAGAGACCCAGTACTTC

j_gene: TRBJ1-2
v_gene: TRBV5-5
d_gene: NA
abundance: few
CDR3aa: CASSLGHPGDYGYTF
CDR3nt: TGTGCCAGCAGCTTGGGTCACCCAGGGGACTATGGCTACACCTTC

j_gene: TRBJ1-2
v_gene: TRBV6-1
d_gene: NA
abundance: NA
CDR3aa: CASSRRDSDF
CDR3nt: TGTGCCAGCAGTAGGAGGGACTCAGACTTC

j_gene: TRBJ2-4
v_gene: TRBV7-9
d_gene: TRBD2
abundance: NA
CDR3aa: CASSAIAGGPTKNIQYF
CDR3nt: TGTGCCAGCAGCGCAATAGCGGGAGGGCCGACCAAAAACATTCAGTACTTC

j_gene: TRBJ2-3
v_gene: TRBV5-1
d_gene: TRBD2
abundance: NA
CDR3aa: CASSLEPGLAGPYTDTQYF
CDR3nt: TGCGCCAGCAGCTTGGAACCGGGACTAGCGGGGCCCTACACAGATACGCAGTATTTT

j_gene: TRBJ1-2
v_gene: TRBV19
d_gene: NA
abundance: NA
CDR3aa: CASNQGCGYTF
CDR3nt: TGTGCCAGTAATCAGGGTTGTGGCTACACCTTC

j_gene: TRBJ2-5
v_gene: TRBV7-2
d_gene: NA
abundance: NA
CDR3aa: CASSPKGTFQDF
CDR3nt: TGTGCCAGCAGCCCGAAAGGGACTTTCCAGGACTTC

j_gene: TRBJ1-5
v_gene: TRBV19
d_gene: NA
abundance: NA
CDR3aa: CASSSSFGGGNQPQHF
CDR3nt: TGTGCCAGTAGTTCCTCTTTTGGGGGCGGCAATCAGCCCCAGCATTTT

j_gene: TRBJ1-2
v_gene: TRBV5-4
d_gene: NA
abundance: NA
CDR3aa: CASSRVGTHGYTF
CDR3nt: TGTGCCAGCAGCCGGGTGGGGACACATGGCTACACCTTC

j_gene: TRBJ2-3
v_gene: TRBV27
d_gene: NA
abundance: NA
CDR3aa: CASSSRGSGNTDTQYF
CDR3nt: TGTGCCAGCAGTTCCCGGGGGAGCGGAAACACAGATACGCAGTATTTT

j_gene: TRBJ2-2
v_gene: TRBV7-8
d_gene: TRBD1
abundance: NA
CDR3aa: CASSLSPGTGATGELFF
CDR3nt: TGTGCCAGCAGCTTATCTCCGGGGACAGGGGCCACCGGGGAGCTGTTTTTT

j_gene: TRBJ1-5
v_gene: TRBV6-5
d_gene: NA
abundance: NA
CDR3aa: CASSYSQGLYQPQHF
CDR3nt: TGTGCCAGCAGTTACTCGCAAGGATTATATCAGCCCCAGCATTTT

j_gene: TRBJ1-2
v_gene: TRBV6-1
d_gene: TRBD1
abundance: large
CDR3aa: CASREKQGAAYLGVYGYTF
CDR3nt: TGTGCCAGCAGGGAAAAACAGGGGGCGGCATACCTAGGGGTCTATGGCTACACCTTC

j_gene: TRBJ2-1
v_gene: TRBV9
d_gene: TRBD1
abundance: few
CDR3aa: CASSVPGQGARSDEQFF
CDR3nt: TGTGCCAGCAGCGTCCCGGGACAGGGGGCGCGAAGCGATGAGCAGTTCTTC

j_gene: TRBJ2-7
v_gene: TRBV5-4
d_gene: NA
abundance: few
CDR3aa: CASSLSVGRGGEEQYF
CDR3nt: TGTGCCAGCAGCTTGTCCGTAGGACGGGGCGGGGAGGAGCAGTACTTC